One sample yielded the 30 T cell receptor beta chains listed below, sequenced in a study of CD4 T cells in relation to SARS-CoV-2 and coronaviruses. The unexposed donors gave CD4+ T cells in about 2010-2019, prior to COVID-19. The cells were cultured for under twelve days before CD4+ T cells were isolated. Their antigens remain unidentified. Generated by immunoSEQ multiplex PCR, the TCRdb table keeps only in-frame clones and is missing some. The sample contains some 22,000 clones, about 80% of which appear only once. Sequenced material: CD4+ T cells from PBMCs, cultured in vitro. The receptors derive from a human donor in good health.

V gene TRBV7-2 combines with J gene TRBJ2-1; 9 bases align to TRBD2. CDR3 length: 15 amino acids. From germline, CDR1 is SGHTA and CDR2 FQGNSA. V gave up 2 bases and J gave up 10 bases; unmatched junction bases: 9. The CDR3 loop reads CASSLQIAGDGEQFF. CDR3 DNA sequence: TGTGCCAGCAGCTTACAAATAGCGGGAGATGGGGAGCAGTTCTTC. The full variable domain, rest sourced from reference TRBV7-2 and TRBJ2-1, is GAGVSQSPSNKVTEKGKDVELRCDPISGHTALYWYRQSLGQGLEFLIYFQGNSAPDKSGLPSDRFSAERTGGSVSTLTIQRTQQEDSAVYLCASSLQIAGDGEQFFGPGTRLTVL.

CDR3 nucleotides: TGTGCCTGGAGGACAGGCCCTGGAAACACCATATATTTT. This codes for CAWRTGPGNTIYF. The chain employs TRBV30 and TRBJ1-3, with D possibly being TRBD1 (6 bases). V gave up 3 bases and J gave up 2 bases, with 8 bases separating them. This CDR3 has 13 amino acids. Germline CDR1 and CDR2: GTSNPN and SVGIG (reference sequence).

The rearrangement links TRBV5-1 to TRBJ2-4, with D tentatively TRBD1 (6 bases). The germline V gene encodes CDR1 SGHRS and CDR2 YFSETQ. The V end lost 2 bases, the J end lost 7 bases, and 13 bases lay between the germline ends. The CDR3 has 14 amino acids. The chain's CDR3 is CASSLQGNGNIQYF. CDR3 DNA: TGCGCCAGCAGCTTACAGGGAAACGGGAACATTCAGTACTTC.

The chain uses TRBV5-6 and TRBJ2-7; D gene unclear. This CDR3 spans 11 amino acids. CDR1 SGHDT and CDR2 YYEEEE come from the germline V gene. Trimming stripped 4 bases from V and 11 bases from J, with 13 bases between. The CDR3 reads CASSAVGPEYF. In DNA form, the CDR3 reads TGTGCCAGCAGCGCGGTCGGGCCCGAGTACTTC.

The V and J genes are TRBV24-1 and TRBJ2-1; TRBD2 might be the D (6 bases). The CDR3 covers 16 residues. The germline V and J ends were trimmed by 6 bases and 0 bases, with 14 bases remaining between them. Germline V gene data show CDR1 as KGHDR and CDR2 as SFDVKD. DNA of the CDR3: TGTGCCACCAGTAAGAGGGTAGCGGCCTCCTACAATGAGCAGTTCTTC. This sequence encodes CATSKRVAASYNEQFF.

The CDR3: CASTLQGAGNIQYF. CDR3 nucleotide sequence: TGTGCCAGCACCTTACAGGGGGCAGGAAACATTCAGTACTTC. The rearrangement joins TRBV6-5 to TRBJ2-4, with 9 positions matching TRBD1. After removal of 7 bases from V and 6 bases from J, the junction contained 7 bases not matched to a gene. The CDR3 runs 14 residues. From germline, CDR1 is MNHEY and CDR2 SVGAGI.

The J gene is TRBJ2-1, the V gene TRBV7-9; perhaps D is TRBD1 or TRBD2 (5 bases each). Between the trimmed V and J ends, which lost 0 bases and 0 bases, there was a span of 18 bases. The CDR3 has 19 residues. In germline, CDR1 is SEHNR, CDR2 FQNEAQ (reference sequence). The DNA for the CDR3 is TGTGCCAGCAGCTTAGCGCTCGGGGCCCAAGGAGGCTCCTACAATGAGCAGTTCTTC. Encoded protein: CASSLALGAQGGSYNEQFF.

The CDR3 DNA is TGCGCCAGCAGCTTCACTCGGGGTTACTCCTACAATGAGCAGTTCTTC. This gives the protein CASSFTRGYSYNEQFF. The J gene is TRBJ2-1, the V gene TRBV5-1; TRBD2 is a possible D gene (5 bases). The CDR3 has 16 amino acids. From germline, CDR1 is SGHRS and CDR2 YFSETQ. V lost 2 bases to trimming and J lost 0 bases, with 12 bases between them.

V and J are TRBV18 and TRBJ1-1; the D is unclear. The CDR3 loop spans 15 amino acids. The germline V and J ends were trimmed by 0 bases and 3 bases, with 11 bases remaining between them. Germline V gives CDR1 KGHSH, CDR2 LQKENI. CDR3 in amino acids: CASSPPSRVDTEAFF. DNA of the CDR3: TGTGCCAGCTCACCACCTAGTAGAGTGGACACTGAAGCTTTCTTT.

V usage is TRBV3-1 (or the pseudogene TRBV3-2) and J usage is TRBJ1-6; TRBD1 matches at 8 bases. Germline CDR1 reads LGHDT; CDR2 reads YNNKEL (reference sequence). This CDR3 contains 16 residues. V trimming: 4 bases; J trimming: 6 bases; junction bases outside the gene matches: 8. As DNA, the CDR3 is TGTGCCAGCAGCCCGAGGGCACAGGGGGTTAATTCACCCCTCCACTTT. This translates into CASSPRAQGVNSPLHF.

The rearrangement joins TRBV21-1 to TRBJ2-5. TRBV21-1 counts as a pseudogene. This CDR3 has 14 amino acids. The CDR3 coding sequence is TGTGCCAGCAGCAAAAAAGGGCTCCAAGAGACCCAGTACTTC. Its protein product is CASSKKGLQETQYF.

The rearrangement links TRBV18 to TRBJ1-1; D is perhaps TRBD1 (5 bases). The V end was cut by 6 bases, the J end by 1 base, with 9 bases between. Germline assignment: CDR1 KGHSH and CDR2 LQKENI. The CDR3 is made up of 13 amino acids. The CDR3 DNA is TGTGCCAGCTCTTCAACAGGGAACACTGAAGCTTTCTTT. Protein product: CASSSTGNTEAFF.

This clone is judged medium-sized. The V gene is TRBV11-3, the J gene TRBJ2-1, with no clear D. The CDR3 runs to 15 residues. The germline CDR1 and CDR2 sequences are SGHNT and YENEEA. Trimming removed 0 bases from V and 0 bases from J, with 6 bases in between. The CDR3 protein is CASSLDPGSYNEQFF. For the CDR3, the DNA is TGTGCCAGCAGCTTAGATCCCGGCTCCTACAATGAGCAGTTCTTC.

The CDR3 region has the DNA TGTGCCAGCAGCTACCGGGACGCGGGGACCGGGGAGCTGTTTTTT. Protein product: CASSYRDAGTGELFF. The J gene is TRBJ2-2, the V gene TRBV7-3; D possibly corresponds to TRBD2 (6 bases). V dropped 4 bases and J dropped 5 bases, with 14 bases sitting between them. CDR3 length: 15 amino acids. Germline V gene sequence: CDR1 SGHTA, CDR2 FQGTGA. Full variable domain (remainder filled in from reference TRBV7-3 and TRBJ2-2): GAGVSQTPSNKVTEKGKYVELRCDPISGHTALYWYRQSLGQGPEFLIYFQGTGAADDSGLPNDRFFAVRPEGSVSTLKIQRTERGDSAVYLCASSYRDAGTGELFFGEGSRLTVL.

The sample holds a few counts of this clone. This chain joins TRBV7-9 and TRBJ2-7, with 11 bases lining up with TRBD1. Germline loops: CDR1 SEHNR, CDR2 FQNEAQ (reference sequence). The ends lost 5 bases at V and 5 bases at J; junction bases unmatched: 11. The CDR3 has 16 amino acids. The chain's CDR3 is CASSPAVGQGGHEQYF. CDR3 in DNA: TGTGCCAGCAGCCCAGCGGTGGGACAGGGGGGCCACGAGCAGTACTTC.

This clone was seen more than once but under ten times. The V gene is TRBV4-2, the J gene TRBJ2-5; D is unclear. The germline gives CDR1 LGHNA, CDR2 YNFKEQ. The CDR3 is 15 amino acids. Trimming took off 0 bases at V and 1 base at J, with 9 bases between the two ends. CDR3 loop: CASSQDYGGQETQYF. The CDR3, as DNA: TGTGCCAGCAGCCAAGATTACGGCGGCCAAGAGACCCAGTACTTC.

The CDR3 protein is CASGRESRPLHF. The DNA of the CDR3 is TGTGCCAGCGGACGCGAGTCTCGCCCCCTCCACTTT. The chain employs TRBV2 and TRBJ1-6; D is unclear. Germline lookup yields CDR1 SNHLY and CDR2 FYNNEI. Trimming removed 8 bases at V and 13 bases at J, with 15 bases between. The length of the CDR3 is 12 residues.

The chain links TRBV9 to TRBJ2-2, with TRBD2 matching over 8 bases. CDR1 SGDLS and CDR2 YYNGEE come from the germline V gene. V was pared by 0 bases and J by 6 bases, with 4 bases of the junction left unmatched. CDR3 length: 15 amino acids. The CDR3 region has the DNA TGTGCCAGCAGCGTAGTCGGGAGGGTTCCCGGGGAGCTGTTTTTT. Residues: CASSVVGRVPGELFF.

The rearrangement joins TRBV2 to TRBJ2-3; 12 bases map to TRBD1. Per the germline V gene, CDR1 is SNHLY and CDR2 is FYNNEI. The J segment lost 4 bases and the V segment lost 7 bases, leaving 3 bases of the junction unmatched. The CDR3 extends over 14 amino acids. The CDR3 region is CASTGTGGADTQYF. The CDR3 nucleotides read TGTGCCAGCACCGGGACAGGGGGCGCAGATACGCAGTATTTT. Combining the CDR3 with reference TRBV2 and TRBJ2-3 gives the whole variable domain EPEVTQTPSHQVTQMGQEVILRCVPISNHLYFYWYRQILGQKVEFLVSFYNNEISEKSEIFDDQFSVERPDGSNFTLKIRSTKLEDSAMYFCASTGTGGADTQYFGPGTRLTVL.

This sequence joins TRBV6-5 and TRBJ2-7; TRBD1 might be the D (6 bases). The V and J ends lost 6 bases and 2 bases respectively, with 17 bases between them. CDR3 length: 15 amino acids. Germline V gene lookup returns CDR1 MNHEY and CDR2 SVGAGI. The CDR3 loop is CASSYHETGTYEQYF. DNA for the CDR3: TGTGCCAGCAGCTACCATGAGACAGGAACCTACGAGCAGTACTTC.

The chain is built from TRBV6-1 and TRBJ2-3, with D uncertain. Germline values: CDR1 MNHNS, CDR2 SASEGT. Deletions cut 2 bases from V and 2 bases from J, with 17 bases between. The CDR3 extends over 17 amino acids. CDR3 loop: CASSERIASYPTDTQYF. The CDR3 DNA reads TGTGCCAGCAGTGAACGGATAGCCAGTTACCCCACAGATACGCAGTATTTT.

The chain links TRBV5-1 to TRBJ1-1; D gene uncertain. The V and J ends lost 0 bases and 0 bases respectively, with 6 bases between them. CDR3 size: 14 residues. CDR1 and CDR2 from the germline V gene are SGHRS and YFSETQ. The CDR3 region is CASSLETVNTEAFF. CDR3 nucleotides: TGCGCCAGCAGCTTGGAGACGGTGAACACTGAAGCTTTCTTT.

The rearrangement uses TRBV9 and TRBJ2-5, with D hard to call. The CDR3 covers 13 residues. The V gene lost 2 bases and the J gene lost 2 bases, with 7 bases spanning the gap. Germline-derived CDR1 and CDR2 are SGDLS and YYNGEE. CDR3 protein: CASSVTGQETQYF. The CDR3 nucleotides read TGTGCCAGCAGCGTGACTGGGCAAGAGACCCAGTACTTC.

This clone turned up a few times. The CDR3 is CASTEMGTSGNTIYF. The CDR3 DNA sequence: TGCGCCAGCACGGAAATGGGGACCTCTGGAAACACCATATATTTT. The chain uses TRBV5-1 and TRBJ1-3, with D maybe TRBD1 (5 bases). Germline V CDR1 and CDR2: SGHRS, YFSETQ. V was clipped by 6 bases and J by 0 bases, with 13 bases between them. The CDR3 extends over 15 amino acids.

This clone was seen more than once but under ten times. This sequence joins TRBV4-1 and TRBJ2-2; unclear D gene. The CDR3 is 15 residues long. Germline CDR1 and CDR2: MGHRA and YSYEKL. V was trimmed by 2 bases and J by 3 bases, leaving 10 bases between them. The CDR3 nucleotides are TGCGCCAGCAGCCAAATGGAGTCGTACACCGGGGAGCTGTTTTTT. It is translated as CASSQMESYTGELFF.

The V and J genes are TRBV20-1 and TRBJ1-4; D is unresolved. The V gene lost 3 bases and the J gene lost 8 bases, with 10 bases spanning the gap. The CDR3 extends over 12 amino acids. Looked up from germline, CDR1 is DFQATT and CDR2 is SNEGSKA (reference sequence). The CDR3 is CSASPQEEKLFF. Here the CDR3 DNA reads TGCAGTGCTAGTCCCCAGGAAGAAAAACTGTTTTTT.

CDR3 bases: TGTGCCATCAGTGAGTCGGTAGTAGCGGATTACAATGAGCAGTTCTTC. It yields the protein CAISESVVADYNEQFF. The chain joins TRBV10-3 to TRBJ2-1; D may be TRBD2 (6 bases). The germline V gene encodes CDR1 ENHRY and CDR2 SYGVKD. The CDR3 sequence is 16 residues long. Trimming took off 0 bases at V and 4 bases at J, with 13 bases between the two ends.

The rearrangement joins TRBV5-4 to TRBJ2-1; perhaps TRBD2 as D (5 bases). CDR3 length: 16 amino acids. Per the germline V gene, CDR1 is SGHNT and CDR2 is YYREEE (reference sequence). The germline V and J ends were trimmed by 5 bases and 0 bases, with 15 bases remaining between them. The CDR3 loop reads CASSLTRPSSYNEQFF. Here the CDR3 DNA reads TGTGCCAGCAGTCTCACTAGACCCAGCTCCTACAATGAGCAGTTCTTC.

The chain combines TRBV4-1 with TRBJ2-3; a weak D match, TRBD1 (5 bases). V was trimmed by 2 bases and J by 2 bases, leaving 14 bases between them. The CDR3 runs to 16 residues. Germline V CDR1 and CDR2: MGHRA, YSYEKL. The CDR3 coding sequence is TGCGCCAGCAGCCAAAAGACAGTGGGGTACACAGATACGCAGTATTTT. It is translated as CASSQKTVGYTDTQYF.

The DNA for the CDR3 is TGCGCCAGCAGCACATCTAGCGGGAGTAACGATGAGCAGTTCTTC. As protein: CASSTSSGSNDEQFF. This chain joins TRBV5-1 and TRBJ2-1, with 10 bases fitting TRBD2. Germline CDR1 reads SGHRS; CDR2 reads YFSETQ. The junction had 9 bases not matched to a gene; V was cut back by 4 bases and J by 8 bases. The CDR3 contains 15 residues.